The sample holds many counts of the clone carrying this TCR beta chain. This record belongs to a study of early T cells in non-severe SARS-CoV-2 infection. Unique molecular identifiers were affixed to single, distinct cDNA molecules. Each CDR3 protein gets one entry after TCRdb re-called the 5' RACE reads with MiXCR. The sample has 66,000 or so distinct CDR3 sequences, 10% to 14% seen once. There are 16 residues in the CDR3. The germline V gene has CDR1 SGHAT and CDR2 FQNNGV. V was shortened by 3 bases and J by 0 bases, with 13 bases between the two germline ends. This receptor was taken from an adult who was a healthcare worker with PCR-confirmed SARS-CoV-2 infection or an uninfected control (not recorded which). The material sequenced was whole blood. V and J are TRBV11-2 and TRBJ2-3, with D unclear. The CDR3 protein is CASSFPPVTSTDTQYF. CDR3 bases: TGTGCCAGCAGCTTCCCCCCCGTGACAAGCACAGATACGCAGTATTTT.